This passage covers 10 T cell receptor beta chains from one sample sequenced in a study of blood T cells in healthy people across ages. A second 7 to 11 cycle PCR used barcoded and J-beta primers. TCRdb passed the 5' RACE reads through MiXCR, listing each CDR3 protein once. Of about 1,500,000 distinct CDR3 sequences listed, 25% to 30% are singletons. Source material: blood. These receptor sequences come from a woman aged 25 to 39 in good health.

This clonotype was detected a few times. The CDR3 sequence is CASSLVGEQPQHF. The CDR3 nucleotides are TGCGCCAGCAGCTTGGTAGGAGAACAGCCCCAGCATTTT. The V and J genes are TRBV5-1 and TRBJ1-5; no clear D. Germline CDR1 is SGHRS and CDR2 is YFSETQ. This CDR3 is 13 amino acids long. The V and J ends lost 0 bases and 7 bases respectively, with 8 bases between them.

The chain links TRBV6-2 or TRBV6-3 to TRBJ2-7, with a weak D call TRBD2 (5 bases). Looked up from germline, CDR1 is MNHEY and CDR2 is SVGEGT. V shed 6 bases and J shed 3 bases, with 21 bases lying between them. The CDR3 loop spans 16 amino acids. CDR3 DNA: TGTGCCAGCAGCGATACCGGGTCCCCGGCGGGCTACGAGCAGTACTTC. Encoded protein: CASSDTGSPAGYEQYF.

This clonotype turned up a few times. The chain carries TRBV6-6 and TRBJ2-1, with TRBD2 matching over 13 bases. CDR1 MNHNY and CDR2 SVGAGI come from the germline V gene (reference sequence). The CDR3 is 16 amino acids. V shed 4 bases, J shed 6 bases, and the junction held 6 bases outside the gene matches. CDR3 nucleotide sequence: TGTGCCAGCAGTTCATTGACTAGCGGGAGGTTCAATGAGCAGTTCTTC. Translation gives CASSSLTSGRFNEQFF.

This clonotype has just a few counts. J is TRBJ2-3 and V is TRBV4-3, with TRBD2 matching 7 bases. CDR3 length: 15 residues. Germline assignment: CDR1 LGHNA and CDR2 YSLEER. Trimming cost V 5 bases and J 2 bases; bases outside gene matches: 7. The CDR3 DNA reads TGCGCCAGCAGCAGAGAAGCGGGATACACAGATACGCAGTATTTT. Amino acids: CASSREAGYTDTQYF.

Concerning this clonotype: It may be a read error: a sequence one base away is much more abundant. The rearrangement joins TRBV7-9 to TRBJ2-1; 7 positions agree with TRBD2. The CDR3 has 13 residues. Germline CDR1 is SEHNR and CDR2 is FQNEAQ (reference sequence). The CDR3 spells CASSSERGNGQFF. The CDR3 DNA follows: TGTGCCAGCAGCTCGGAGCGGGGCAATGGGCAGTTCTTC.

Many counts were recorded for this clonotype. The J gene is TRBJ2-1, the V gene TRBV5-5, with TRBD2 matching over 8 bases. Germline CDR1 is SGHKS and CDR2 is YYEKEE (reference sequence). This CDR3 is 15 amino acids long. With V trimmed by 0 bases and J by 7 bases, 6 bases remained unmatched. The CDR3 protein is CASSLVPGGRNEQFF. CDR3 nucleotide sequence: TGTGCCAGCAGCTTGGTTCCGGGGGGGCGGAATGAGCAGTTCTTC.

This chain connects TRBV3-1 to TRBJ2-4, with TRBD2 matching 9 bases. The CDR3 length is 16 residues. Per the germline V gene, CDR1 is LGHDT and CDR2 is YNNKEL (reference sequence). The V gene end was trimmed by 4 bases and the J gene end by 13 bases; junction bases not matched to a gene: 17. The CDR3 spells CASSPGLATPRKEQYF. CDR3 coding DNA: TGTGCCAGCAGCCCAGGACTAGCGACCCCTAGAAAAGAGCAGTACTTC.

The chain uses TRBV7-3 and TRBJ2-5; D gene uncertain. The CDR3 is 14 residues long. The germline V gene has CDR1 SGHTA and CDR2 FQGTGA. The V end was cut by 0 bases, the J end by 5 bases, with 10 bases between. DNA for the CDR3: TGTGCCAGCAGCTTAACGTTGAGCGACGAGACCCAGTACTTC. Translating gives CASSLTLSDETQYF. The whole variable domain, filled in from reference TRBV7-3 and TRBJ2-5, reads GAGVSQTPSNKVTEKGKYVELRCDPISGHTALYWYRQSLGQGPEFLIYFQGTGAADDSGLPNDRFFAVRPEGSVSTLKIQRTERGDSAVYLCASSLTLSDETQYFGPGTRLLVL.

With regard to this clonotype: Relative to the germline gene, one junction end is altered; a read error may explain this. This chain uses TRBV7-2 with TRBJ2-5; D gene uncertain. The V gene's germline CDR1 is SGHTA and CDR2 FQGNSA. The CDR3 has 13 amino acids. The CDR3 DNA reads as TGTGCCGGCAGCCCCGGCGGCCGAGAGACCCAGTACTTC. Protein: CAGSPGGRETQYF.

This clonotype was counted only a few times. The CDR3 DNA reads as TGCGCCAGCAGCTTGGGACAGCAGACCTACACAGATACGCAGTATTTT. This translates into CASSLGQQTYTDTQYF. The chain is built from TRBV5-1 and TRBJ2-3, with D perhaps matching TRBD1 (5 bases). Trimming left V 0 bases short and J 2 bases short, with 13 bases between. The CDR3 length is 16 residues. In germline, CDR1 is SGHRS, CDR2 YFSETQ.